The clone carrying this T cell receptor beta chain was picked up a small number of times. Its target is unknown. One end of the junction fails to match germline, which may point to a read error. Via MiXCR, TCRdb re-called the RT-PCR reads, giving one row per CDR3 protein. The table shows a few hundred thousand distinct CDR3 sequences, with around 15% occurring only once. This record comes from a study of response to subunit inactivated influenza vaccine. Study results and caveats: The authors suggested that every seasonal influenza vaccination recruits few new T cells.

CDR1 and CDR2 from the germline V gene are SNHLY and FYNNEI. The CDR3 is 15 residues long. This sequence originates from a man in his fifties or sixties who received an inactivated influenza vaccine. The rearrangement uses TRBV2 and TRBJ2-7; 7 bases map to TRBD1. The starting material was PBMCs from blood, obtained 11 to 12 days after vaccination. DNA of the CDR3: TGTGCCAGCAGCGAAGGACAGGTGGTAAACTACGAGCAGTACTTC. It translates to CASSEGQVVNYEQYF.